The rows below give T cell receptor beta chains drawn from one sample of a study of vaccination and CD4 T cells after COVID-19. For these TCRs, the target antigens are not known. TCRdb re-analysed the PCR reads in MiXCR, keeping a single row per CDR3 protein. The repertoire holds 2,500 to 3,500 distinct CDR3 sequences, with about 53% as singletons. The source material was CD4+ T cells from blood, cultured in vitro. All receptors come from a human donor who had recovered from COVID-19. CDR3s include the opening cysteine and the closing phenylalanine or tryptophan. The order of the fields is J gene, D gene, clone size, V gene, CDR3 DNA, CDR3 protein. A D gene is named only where the DNA matches it firmly. Clone size, where shown, is once, few, many, or a class for clones that have expanded.

>TRBJ2-5|-|-|TRBV7-8
TGTGCCAGCAGCTTGGACCGCCGGTGGGAGACCCAGTACTTC
CASSLDRRWETQYF
>TRBJ1-1|-|-|TRBV30
TGTGCCTGGAGTGTAGAGGGAGGCACTGAAGCTTTCTTT
CAWSVEGGTEAFF
>TRBJ2-4|TRBD2|few|TRBV7-8
TGTGCCAGCAGCTTAGTGTCCGGGGGGGGTAAAAACATTCAGTACTTC
CASSLVSGGGKNIQYF
>TRBJ2-3|TRBD2|-|TRBV27
TGTGCCAGCGTCCCGAGGGGCGGGAGGGGTCGGGGGGATACGCAGTATTTT
CASVPRGGRGRGDTQYF
>TRBJ2-2|-|-|TRBV3-1
TGTGCCAGCAGCCAAGATGTAACAAGGGCCAACACCGGGGAGCTGTTTTTT
CASSQDVTRANTGELFF
>TRBJ1-5|-|few|TRBV19
TGTGCCAGTAGAACAGGGTTGGGTCAGCCCCAGCATTTT
CASRTGLGQPQHF
>TRBJ2-3|-|few|TRBV7-9
TGTGCCAGCAGCTTTCGGACGGCAGATACGCAGTATTTT
CASSFRTADTQYF
>TRBJ1-5|TRBD1|few|TRBV19
TGTGCCAGTAGTCCCGGGACAGGGGGGAGGCAGCCCCAGCATTTT
CASSPGTGGRQPQHF
>TRBJ1-2|-|-|TRBV2
TGTGCCAGCAGTGAAATCGCTGGCTACACCTTC
CASSEIAGYTF
>TRBJ1-5|TRBD1|few|TRBV6-1
TGTGCCAGCAGTGAAGCAAGGACAGGGGTACAGCCCCAGCATTTT
CASSEARTGVQPQHF
>TRBJ2-3|TRBD2|-|TRBV20-1
TGCAGTGCTAGTACCCCTTATGAGGGAGGGGCAGATACGCAGTATTTT
CSASTPYEGGADTQYF
>TRBJ1-1|-|-|TRBV6-1
TGTGCCAGCAACTCCGGAGTTGGCGGCACTGAAGCTTTCTTT
CASNSGVGGTEAFF
>TRBJ2-3|TRBD2|once|TRBV6-1
TGTGCCAGCCGAACTAGCGGCCCCAGACCAGATACGCAGTATTTT
CASRTSGPRPDTQYF
>TRBJ2-1|-|once|TRBV30
TGTGCCTGGGGAGGGACATTCAATGAGCAGTTCTTC
CAWGGTFNEQFF
>TRBJ1-2|-|-|TRBV12-3/TRBV12-4
TGTGCCAGCAGCCGAGGGGCCTATGGCTACACCTTC
CASSRGAYGYTF
>TRBJ2-7|-|-|TRBV6-1
TGTGCCAGCACAGACCCTCGCTCCTACGAGCAGTACTTC
CASTDPRSYEQYF
>TRBJ2-3|TRBD2|-|TRBV7-2
TGTGCCAGCAGCCTCTTAGCGGGGGGCCCCGATACGCAGTATTTT
CASSLLAGGPDTQYF
>TRBJ1-1|-|-|TRBV3-1
TGTGCCAGCGGATCGGGTACTGACACTGAAGCTTTCTTT
CASGSGTDTEAFF
>TRBJ1-2|-|-|TRBV15
TGTGCCACCAGCAGAGAACTTGGAGCTAACTATGGCTACACCTTC
CATSRELGANYGYTF
>TRBJ1-5|-|few|TRBV6-1
TGTGCCAGCACTCAAAATGGGGCAGGGTTGGGGAATCAGCCCCAGCATTTT
CASTQNGAGLGNQPQHF
>TRBJ1-1|-|-|TRBV27
TGTGCGGGGTTGGGGGGGAACACTGAAGCTTTCTTT
CAGLGGNTEAFF
>TRBJ2-2|-|once|TRBV1
TGCACCAGCAGCCAAGGGGGCCAGCAGAACACCGGGGAGCTGTTTTTT
CTSSQGGQQNTGELFF
>TRBJ2-1|-|-|TRBV11-3
TGTGCCAGCAGCTTCGGCGGGGCCGGGGTTTGGGAGCAGTTCTTC
CASSFGGAGVWEQFF
>TRBJ2-3|TRBD2|once|TRBV12-3/TRBV12-4
TGTGCCAGCAGTCCACCCGGGACTATCCGCACAGATACGCAGTATTTT
CASSPPGTIRTDTQYF
>TRBJ2-3|TRBD2|-|TRBV7-2
TGTGCCAGCAGCTTAGGGACTAGCGGGGGCACAGATACGCAGTATTTT
CASSLGTSGGTDTQYF
>TRBJ1-4|TRBD1|-|TRBV7-9
TGTGCCAGCAGCTTGACAGGGGTATCAACTAATGAAAAACTGTTTTTT
CASSLTGVSTNEKLFF
>TRBJ2-7|TRBD1|-|TRBV28
TGTGCCAGCTTGGGTGGGACAGGGGCACACGAGCAGTACTTC
CASLGGTGAHEQYF
>TRBJ1-5|TRBD1|-|TRBV5-1
TGCGCCAGCAGCCCAGGGACAGGAGGGAATCAGCCCCAGCATTTT
CASSPGTGGNQPQHF
>TRBJ2-1|TRBD1|-|TRBV19
TGTGCCAGTAGTACGTGGGACAGGGACTACAATGAGCAGTTCTTC
CASSTWDRDYNEQFF
>TRBJ2-3|TRBD2|large|TRBV20-1
TGCAGTGCCGCACCGGGACTAGCGTTAGCTACGCAGTATTTT
CSAAPGLALATQYF
>TRBJ2-7|-|-|TRBV11-2
TGTGCCAGCAGTTACTCCGGGACCTCAACCGGCGAGCAGTACTTC
CASSYSGTSTGEQYF
>TRBJ1-2|-|large|TRBV6-1
TGTGCCAGCACCGTACAGGGTGCCCTGCACGGCTACACCTTC
CASTVQGALHGYTF
>TRBJ1-5|-|few|TRBV20-1
TGCAGTGCTAGAGATAGAGGGTTACAAGGGGGGGCGAGTCAGCCCCAGCATTTT
CSARDRGLQGGASQPQHF
>TRBJ2-2|-|-|TRBV15
TGTGCCACCAGCAGAGATCTGGGGGCGAACACCGGGGAGCTGTTTTTT
CATSRDLGANTGELFF
>TRBJ2-3|-|-|TRBV27
TGTGCCAGCAGTACTACGGGGAACCCAACAGATACGCAGTATTTT
CASSTTGNPTDTQYF
>TRBJ1-2|-|-|TRBV6-1
TGTGCCAGCAGTGAAGGGTGGGGAGACTATGGCTACACCTTC
CASSEGWGDYGYTF
>TRBJ2-2|-|-|TRBV11-3
TGTGCCAGCAGCTTAGATCTAGGGGGGGCCTTCACCGGGGAGCTGTTTTTT
CASSLDLGGAFTGELFF
>TRBJ2-2|TRBD2|once|TRBV10-3
TGTGCCATCAGGCGCGACAGGGGACTAGCGGGAGGTCCCGGGGAGCTGTTTTTT
CAIRRDRGLAGGPGELFF
>TRBJ1-1|TRBD1|-|TRBV7-6
TGTGCCAGCAGCTCGGTAACAGGGGGGAACACTGAAGCTTTCTTT
CASSSVTGGNTEAFF
>TRBJ2-5|TRBD1|few|TRBV11-2
TGTGCCAGCAGCTCACAGGGGGCCGAGGGAGAGACCCAGTACTTC
CASSSQGAEGETQYF
>TRBJ2-3|-|large|TRBV27
TGTGCCAGCAGTTTATGGCGAAGGGACACAGATACGCAGTATTTT
CASSLWRRDTDTQYF
>TRBJ2-2|TRBD2|-|TRBV5-1
TGCGCCAGCAGCAACCCCGGACTAGCGGGAGGGACCGGGGAGCTGTTTTTT
CASSNPGLAGGTGELFF
>TRBJ2-7|-|-|TRBV10-3
TGTGCCATCAGTGATAACGTTGAGGGGCGCATCTACGAGCAGTACTTC
CAISDNVEGRIYEQYF
>TRBJ2-1|TRBD1|-|TRBV2
TGTGCCGGCGACCGGGACAGGGGGCTGGGAGAGCAGTTCTTC
CAGDRDRGLGEQFF
>TRBJ2-7|-|-|TRBV20-1
TGCAGTGCTAGAATTTCCGGGGCCGAGCAGTACTTC
CSARISGAEQYF
>TRBJ2-1|TRBD1|-|TRBV25-1
TGTGCCAGCAGTGGCCCCACCCGGGACAGTCACAATGAGCAGTTCTTC
CASSGPTRDSHNEQFF
>TRBJ1-1|-|few|TRBV12-3/TRBV12-4
TGTGCCAGCAGGCCCCTGGGGTACACTGAAGCTTTCTTT
CASRPLGYTEAFF
>TRBJ1-6|-|-|TRBV6-1
TGTGCCAGCAGCTCAGAGGGGGGCCTTAGAGGGGCCCTCCACTTT
CASSSEGGLRGALHF
>TRBJ1-5|-|few|TRBV6-1
TGTGCCAGCAGACCACGCGGGCCTAGCAATCAGCCCCAGCATTTT
CASRPRGPSNQPQHF
>TRBJ2-1|-|-|TRBV19
TGTGCCAGTAGTATATCGGCCAGGGGGGACAATGAGCAGTTCTTC
CASSISARGDNEQFF
>TRBJ1-2|-|few|TRBV24-1
TGTGCCACCAGTGATTTAGGGACAAACCCGTCGGGAGGCTACACCTTC
CATSDLGTNPSGGYTF
>TRBJ2-3|-|-|TRBV20-1
TGCAGTGCTAGAGAGACTACTAGCACAGATACGCAGTATTTT
CSARETTSTDTQYF
>TRBJ2-7|-|-|TRBV12-3/TRBV12-4
TGTGCCAGCCAAAGACAGTCGAACGAGCAGTACTTC
CASQRQSNEQYF